Shown below are 4 T cell receptor beta chains from a single sample sequenced in a study of CD8+ T cells in alopecia areata. Treatment specified: oral pan-JAK inhibitor, 5-10 mg twice daily. Both peripheral blood and punch biopsies of lesional scalp skin were obtained from patients who had alopecia areata. The authors extracted RNA and reverse transcribed it into cDNA as the sequencing template. Profiling relied on immunoSEQ multiplex PCR, and the TCRdb table lists in-frame clones only, not all of them. The sample has roughly 4,000 clones, 69% seen once. The input for sequencing was skin, taken at week 24, from a patient treated with tofacitinib. Source of these receptors: a human donor with alopecia areata.

The chain uses TRBV9 and TRBJ2-2; D call uncertain. Trimming took off 4 bases at V and 1 base at J, with 8 bases between the two ends. This CDR3 comprises 14 residues. CDR1 is SGDLS and CDR2 is YYNGEE in the germline V gene. CDR3 region: CASSRTGNTGELFF. CDR3 nucleotides: TGTGCCAGCAGCCGGACGGGGAACACCGGGGAGCTGTTTTTT.

The J gene is TRBJ1-1, the V gene TRBV13; 11 nucleotides align to TRBD1. In germline, CDR1 is PRHDT, CDR2 FYEKMQ (reference sequence). Trimming at V came to 0 bases and at J to 3 bases, leaving 9 bases not matched to a gene. The CDR3 is 18 residues long. The CDR3 DNA sequence: TGTGCCAGCAGCTTAGGGGAACCGGGACAGGGGGATTACACTGAAGCTTTCTTT. It encodes CASSLGEPGQGDYTEAFF.

The chain carries TRBV13 and TRBJ2-7; possibly TRBD1 or TRBD2 for D (5 bases each). V was clipped by 2 bases and J by 7 bases, with 21 bases between them. The V gene's germline CDR1 is PRHDT and CDR2 FYEKMQ (reference sequence). The CDR3 is made up of 16 amino acids. The CDR3 here is CASSLRGRGLLWEQYF. CDR3 nucleotide sequence: TGTGCCAGCAGCTTACGGGGCCGGGGATTGCTTTGGGAGCAGTACTTC.

The V gene is TRBV7-3, the J gene TRBJ2-2; 11 bases are a match to TRBD2. Trimming cost V 4 bases and J 1 base; bases outside gene matches: 2. This CDR3 has 16 residues. Germline CDR1 reads SGHTA; CDR2 reads FQGTGA. The CDR3 DNA follows: TGTGCCAGCAGCTATCTAGCGGGAGGGAACACCGGGGAGCTGTTTTTT. Translating it yields CASSYLAGGNTGELFF.